These 19 T cell receptor beta chains share one sample of origin, sequenced in a study of vaccination and CD4 T cells after COVID-19. These receptors' targets are unknown. Scientists ran DNA taken from cultured CD4+ T cells through the Oncomine TCR Beta short-read assay for sequencing. From the PCR reads, TCRdb called clonotypes with MiXCR, one entry per CDR3 protein. The sample shows around 4,600 distinct CDR3 sequences, approximately 47% of them seen only once. Treatment denoted: roughly ten-day PBMC culture with coronavirus spike peptide pools or control peptides (ViraFEST assay). The sample was CD4+ T cells from blood, cultured in vitro. The receptors were gathered from a human donor who had recovered from COVID-19.

This chain joins TRBV11-2 and TRBJ2-7; 7 bases are a match to TRBD1. Germline CDR1 is SGHAT and CDR2 is FQNNGV. The V segment lost 3 bases and the J segment 0 bases; nucleotides outside the gene matches: 8. This CDR3 spans 16 amino acids. This CDR3 is CASSLSGQTLSYEQYF. CDR3 coding DNA: TGTGCCAGCAGCTTGTCGGGACAGACGCTCTCCTACGAGCAGTACTTC.

This clonotype came up a few times. This sequence joins TRBV7-2 and TRBJ1-1; no firm D call. The length of the CDR3 is 13 residues. The ends were cut back, 5 bases at V and 4 bases at J, with 11 bases in the middle. The V gene's germline CDR1 is SGHTA and CDR2 FQGNSA. CDR3 DNA sequence: TGTGCCAGCAGCATAACAGTGGGCACTGAAGCTTTCTTT. It encodes CASSITVGTEAFF.

The V call is TRBV7-8, the J call TRBJ2-3, with D tentatively TRBD2 (5 bases). This CDR3 region has 14 residues. Germline V gene sequence: CDR1 SGHVS, CDR2 FQNEAQ. Deletions cut 3 bases from V and 4 bases from J, with 11 bases between. For the CDR3, the DNA is TGTGCCAGCAGCTTCAACCTAGCAGCAGATACGCAGTATTTT. Protein product: CASSFNLAADTQYF.

Only a few counts were recorded for this clonotype. The CDR3 region has the DNA TGTGCCAGCAGTGAATTCGTAGGGCCGGGCGAGACCCAGTACTTC. This encodes CASSEFVGPGETQYF. This chain joins TRBV25-1 and TRBJ2-5; no clear D. Germline-derived CDR1 and CDR2 are MGHDK and SYGVNS. This CDR3 spans 15 amino acids. Trimming stripped 1 base from V and 5 bases from J, with 14 bases between.

The V gene is TRBV20-1, the J gene TRBJ2-1; 7 bases match TRBD2. With V trimmed by 2 bases and J by 6 bases, 19 bases remained unmatched. Germline CDR1 DFQATT, CDR2 SNEGSKA (reference sequence). The CDR3 length is 18 residues. DNA of the CDR3: TGCAGTGCTAGATGGGACTACCAGACCCCGAGGTCGGCCAATGAGCAGTTCTTC. Amino acids: CSARWDYQTPRSANEQFF.

V gene TRBV7-2 combines with J gene TRBJ1-1; possible D gene TRBD1, 5 bases. Germline values: CDR1 SGHTA, CDR2 FQGNSA. The CDR3 runs to 14 residues. Between the trimmed V and J ends, which lost 1 base and 6 bases, there was a span of 12 bases. This CDR3 reads CASSLGPQGPEAFF. Here the CDR3 DNA reads TGTGCCAGCAGCTTAGGGCCGCAGGGACCTGAAGCTTTCTTT.

In its sample, this clonotype was seen a few times. The gene calls are TRBV20-1 and TRBJ1-3; no definite D call. The CDR3 covers 14 residues. The germline V gene encodes CDR1 DFQATT and CDR2 SNEGSKA (reference sequence). Trimming stripped 3 bases from V and 3 bases from J, with 12 bases between. The CDR3, as DNA: TGCAGTGCTAGGTCAAGGGTTCGTGGAAACACCATATATTTT. Encoded protein: CSARSRVRGNTIYF.

The chain employs TRBV7-9 and TRBJ1-1; TRBD1 might be the D (5 bases). CDR3 length: 15 amino acids. Germline V gene lookup returns CDR1 SEHNR and CDR2 FQNEAQ (reference sequence). V lost 1 base and J lost 8, with 17 bases in between. DNA for the CDR3: TGTGCCAGCAGCTTAGGGGACGGCTTTTCCACCGAAGCTTTCTTT. It encodes CASSLGDGFSTEAFF.

The genes are TRBV2 and TRBJ2-5, with 14 positions matching TRBD2. Germline V gene lookup returns CDR1 SNHLY and CDR2 FYNNEI. The CDR3 contains 16 residues. J was trimmed by 5 bases and V by 5 bases; bases with no gene match: 7. CDR3 bases: TGTGCCAGCAGTCACCCGGGACTAGCGGGAGACGAGACCCAGTACTTC. It yields the protein CASSHPGLAGDETQYF.

A few counts support this clonotype. The rearrangement links TRBV25-1 to TRBJ1-5, with TRBD1 matching 7 bases. The CDR3 extends over 14 amino acids. The germline gives CDR1 MGHDK, CDR2 SYGVNS. J lost 5 bases, V lost 4 bases, and 5 bases had no gene match. The CDR3 reads CASSGAGGDQPQHF. The DNA of the CDR3 is TGTGCCAGCAGTGGGGCAGGGGGGGATCAGCCCCAGCATTTT.

The chain uses TRBV23-1 and TRBJ1-1, with D possibly being TRBD1 (6 bases). TRBV23-1 is labeled an ORF, and its function is uncertain. Trimming took off 2 bases at V and 8 bases at J, with 12 bases between the two ends. The CDR3 spans 13 residues. CDR3 sequence reads: CASSQTGRQEAFF. The DNA for the CDR3 is TGCGCCAGCAGTCAAACAGGGCGACAAGAAGCTTTCTTT.

This clonotype was seen a handful of times. The chain is built from TRBV7-8 and TRBJ2-7; TRBD2 matches at 10 bases. The CDR3 consists of 13 residues. Germline lookup yields CDR1 SGHVS and CDR2 FQNEAQ. The J segment lost 7 bases and the V segment lost 5 bases, leaving 5 bases of the junction unmatched. As DNA, the CDR3 is TGTGCCAGCAGCCCAAGCGGGGGGGTGGAGCAGTACTTC. The encoded protein is CASSPSGGVEQYF.

This clonotype has a single count. The rearrangement links TRBV20-1 to TRBJ1-1; weak D call: TRBD1 (5 bases). Germline V gene sequence: CDR1 DFQATT, CDR2 SNEGSKA (reference sequence). The CDR3 is 14 residues long. Trimming removed 1 base at V and 0 bases at J, with 9 bases between. CDR3 residues: CSARAQGMNTEAFF. The CDR3 nucleotides read TGCAGTGCTAGAGCGCAGGGTATGAACACTGAAGCTTTCTTT.

The rearrangement links TRBV9 to TRBJ2-7; D remains unclear. The germline V gene encodes CDR1 SGDLS and CDR2 YYNGEE. This CDR3 region has 13 residues. Deletions cut 4 bases from V and 5 bases from J, with 13 bases between. The CDR3 region has the DNA TGTGCCAGCAGCTCAATGGTTTCTCACGAGCAGTACTTC. The encoded protein is CASSSMVSHEQYF.

J is TRBJ1-3 and V is TRBV6-5, with TRBD1 identical over 7 bases. The CDR3 contains 15 residues. Germline V gives CDR1 MNHEY, CDR2 SVGAGI. The V and J ends lost 2 bases and 4 bases, in that order; junction bases with no gene match: 5. The DNA of the CDR3 is TGTGCCAGCAGTTACGGGACAGTGCGCGGAAACACCATATATTTT. Amino acid sequence: CASSYGTVRGNTIYF.

The chain employs TRBV20-1 and TRBJ2-1, with TRBD2 identical over 9 bases. The CDR3 is made up of 15 amino acids. Germline V lookup: CDR1 DFQATT, CDR2 SNEGSKA (reference sequence). The V gene end was trimmed by 3 bases and the J gene end by 9 bases; junction bases not matched to a gene: 12. This chain's CDR3 is CSASSERGAPSEQFF. CDR3 bases: TGCAGTGCTAGCTCCGAGCGGGGGGCCCCTAGTGAGCAGTTCTTC.

This chain uses TRBV5-6 with TRBJ1-2; 7 bases line up with TRBD1. CDR1 and CDR2 from the germline V gene are SGHDT and YYEEEE. The trim removed 4 bases at V and 1 base at J, leaving 7 bases unmatched. The CDR3 runs to 15 residues. The CDR3 loop reads CASSMSRQGNYGYTF. In nucleotides, the CDR3 is TGTGCCAGCAGCATGAGCCGACAGGGTAACTATGGCTACACCTTC. The whole variable domain, filled in from reference TRBV5-6 and TRBJ1-2, reads DAGVTQSPTHLIKTRGQQVTLRCSPKSGHDTVSWYQQALGQGPQFIFQYYEEEERQRGNFPDRFSGHQFPNYSSELNVNALLLGDSALYLCASSMSRQGNYGYTFGSGTRLTVV.

The CDR3 sequence: CASSHSGTGSYEQYF. CDR3 in DNA: TGCGCCAGCAGCCACAGCGGGACAGGCTCCTACGAGCAGTACTTC. This chain joins TRBV4-3 and TRBJ2-7; possibly TRBD1 for D (8 bases). The CDR3 has 15 amino acids. V shed 3 bases and J shed 0 bases, with 12 bases lying between them. The germline V gene has CDR1 LGHNA and CDR2 YSLEER.

V is TRBV12-3 or TRBV12-4 and J is TRBJ2-4, with D possibly being TRBD2 (6 bases). V lost 6 bases and J 5 bases, leaving 17 bases between the germline ends. The CDR3 has 15 residues. CDR3 nucleotide sequence: TGTGCCAGCAGGAAACCGGGACGCGGGGAAAACATTCAGTACTTC. It translates to CASRKPGRGENIQYF.